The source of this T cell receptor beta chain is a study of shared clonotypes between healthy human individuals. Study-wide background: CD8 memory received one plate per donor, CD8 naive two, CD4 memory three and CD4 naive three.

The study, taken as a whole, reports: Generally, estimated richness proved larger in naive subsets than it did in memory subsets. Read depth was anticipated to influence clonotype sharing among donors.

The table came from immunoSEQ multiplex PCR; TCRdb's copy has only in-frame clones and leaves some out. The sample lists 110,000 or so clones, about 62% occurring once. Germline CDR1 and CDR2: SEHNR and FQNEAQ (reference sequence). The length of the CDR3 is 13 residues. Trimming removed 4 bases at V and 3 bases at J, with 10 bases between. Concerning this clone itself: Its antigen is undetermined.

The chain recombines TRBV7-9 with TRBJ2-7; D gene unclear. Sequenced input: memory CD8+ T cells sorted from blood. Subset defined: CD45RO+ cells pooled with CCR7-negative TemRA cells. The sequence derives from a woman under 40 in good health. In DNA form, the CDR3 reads TGTGCCAGCAGCTCAGCCTCGAACTACGAGCAGTACTTC. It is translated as CASSSASNYEQYF. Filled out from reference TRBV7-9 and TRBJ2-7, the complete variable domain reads DTGVSQNPRHKITKRGQNVTFRCDPISEHNRLYWYRQTLGQGPEFLTYFQNEAQLEKSRLLSDRFSAERPKGSFSTLEIQRTEQGDSAMYLCASSSASNYEQYFGPGTRLTVT.